These 3 T cell receptor beta chains were sequenced from one sample in a study of OX40 agonist ivuxolimab in advanced cancers. Profiling relied on immunoSEQ multiplex PCR, and the TCRdb table lists in-frame clones only, not all of them. This table has about 140,000 clones, 90% appearing once. This specimen consisted of CD4+ or CD8+ T cells sorted from blood, obtained in a trial of the OX40 agonist ivuxolimab. These receptors were collected from an adult with an advanced solid tumor such as melanoma, head and neck, liver or kidney cancer.

The rearrangement uses TRBV27 and TRBJ2-1, with D maybe TRBD1 (5 bases). The length of the CDR3 is 17 residues. The V gene's germline CDR1 is MNHEY and CDR2 SMNVEV (reference sequence). V lost 6 bases and J 4 bases, leaving 22 bases between the germline ends. DNA for the CDR3: TGTGCCAGCAGCGACCCCCTCCAGGGTGGTTTTTACAATGAGCAGTTCTTC. It codes for CASSDPLQGGFYNEQFF.

The J gene is TRBJ1-5, the V gene TRBV28; the match to TRBD1 covers 7 bases. CDR3 length: 17 amino acids. Germline loops: CDR1 MDHEN, CDR2 SYDVKM. The V and J ends lost 6 bases and 3 bases, in that order; junction bases with no gene match: 14. The CDR3 spells CASRGRTGDWVNQPQHF. The CDR3 DNA is TGTGCCAGCAGGGGGCGAACAGGGGATTGGGTCAATCAGCCCCAGCATTTT.

The rearrangement uses TRBV25-1 and TRBJ1-1, with no clear D. There are 11 residues in the CDR3. Germline loops: CDR1 MGHDK, CDR2 SYGVNS. V lost 4 bases and J lost 2, with 2 bases in between. CDR3 sequence (DNA): TGTGCCAGCAGTGGAAACACTGAAGCTTTCTTT. Translated, it gives CASSGNTEAFF.